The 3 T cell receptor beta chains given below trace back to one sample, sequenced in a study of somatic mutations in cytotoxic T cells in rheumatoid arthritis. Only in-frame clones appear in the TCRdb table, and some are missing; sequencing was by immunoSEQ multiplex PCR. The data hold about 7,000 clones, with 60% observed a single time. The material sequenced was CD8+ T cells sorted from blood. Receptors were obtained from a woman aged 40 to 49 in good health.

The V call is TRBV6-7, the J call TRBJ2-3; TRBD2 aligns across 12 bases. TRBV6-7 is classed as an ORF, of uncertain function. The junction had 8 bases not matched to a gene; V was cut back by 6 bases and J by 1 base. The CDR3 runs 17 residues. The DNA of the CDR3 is TGTGCCAGCAGAGCTCTAGCGGGAGGGCCGGGCACAGATACGCAGTATTTT. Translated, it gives CASRALAGGPGTDTQYF.

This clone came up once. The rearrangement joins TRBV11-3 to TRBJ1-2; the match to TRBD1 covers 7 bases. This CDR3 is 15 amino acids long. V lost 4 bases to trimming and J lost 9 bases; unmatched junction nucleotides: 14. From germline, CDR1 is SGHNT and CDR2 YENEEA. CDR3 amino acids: CASSSERYTGESYTF. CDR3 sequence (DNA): TGTGCCAGCAGCTCCGAACGCTACACAGGGGAAAGCTACACCTTC.

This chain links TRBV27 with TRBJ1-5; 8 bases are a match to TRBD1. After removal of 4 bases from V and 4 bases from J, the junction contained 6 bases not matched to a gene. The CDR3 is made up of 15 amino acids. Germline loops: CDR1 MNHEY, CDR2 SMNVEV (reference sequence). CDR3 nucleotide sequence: TGTGCCAGCAGTTATGGCCAGGGGGCTAATCAGCCCCAGCATTTT. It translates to CASSYGQGANQPQHF.